The TCR beta chain under discussion was sequenced for a study of blood T cell repertoires in COVID-19. The table came from immunoSEQ multiplex PCR; TCRdb's copy has only in-frame clones and leaves some out. Among roughly 240,000 clones, just under 85% were seen once, and the ten largest hold 1.5% to 2%. CDR1 and CDR2 (germline): SGDLS, YYNGEE. The CDR3 runs to 16 residues. The ends lost 0 bases at V and 2 bases at J; junction bases unmatched: 2. The clonotype was recovered from a woman at least 80 years old with acute or convalescent COVID-19. This chain links TRBV9 with TRBJ2-1, with 10 bases that match TRBD2. The source material was peripheral blood. The CDR3 here is CASSVEAGGPYNEQFF. The CDR3 coding sequence is TGTGCCAGCAGCGTAGAAGCGGGGGGGCCCTACAATGAGCAGTTCTTC.